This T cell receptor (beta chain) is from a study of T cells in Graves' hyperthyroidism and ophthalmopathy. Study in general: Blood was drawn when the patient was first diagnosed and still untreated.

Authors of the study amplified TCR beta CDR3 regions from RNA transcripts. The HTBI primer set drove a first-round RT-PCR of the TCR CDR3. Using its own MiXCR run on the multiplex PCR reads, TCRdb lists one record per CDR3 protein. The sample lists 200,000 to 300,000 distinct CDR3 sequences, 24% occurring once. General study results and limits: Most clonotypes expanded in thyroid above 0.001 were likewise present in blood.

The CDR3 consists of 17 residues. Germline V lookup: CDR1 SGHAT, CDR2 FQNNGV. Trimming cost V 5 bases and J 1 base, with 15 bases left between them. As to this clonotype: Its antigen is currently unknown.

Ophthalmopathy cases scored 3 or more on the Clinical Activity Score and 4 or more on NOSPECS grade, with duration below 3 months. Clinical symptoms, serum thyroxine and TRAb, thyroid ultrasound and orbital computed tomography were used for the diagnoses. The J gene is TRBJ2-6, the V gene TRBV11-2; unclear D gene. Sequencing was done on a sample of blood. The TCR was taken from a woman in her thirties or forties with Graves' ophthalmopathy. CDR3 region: CASSPIGRRSGANVLTF. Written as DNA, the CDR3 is TGTGCCAGCAGCCCAATAGGACGGCGATCTGGGGCCAACGTCCTGACTTTC.